A single sample is the source of the 7 T cell receptor beta chains below, sequenced in a study of T cells after yellow fever vaccination. TCRdb called the 5' RACE reads again in MiXCR, with one record for every CDR3 protein. The data contain hundreds of thousands of distinct CDR3 sequences, 8.1% of them singletons. Source: PBMCs, taken roughly 47 days after the first yellow fever vaccination. Source of these receptors: a man aged 18 to 35 who received the YFV17D yellow fever vaccine.

This clonotype appeared many times. CDR3 protein: CAWKQILAMNTEAFF. DNA of the CDR3: TGTGCCTGGAAACAGATCCTAGCTATGAACACTGAAGCTTTCTTT. The V and J genes are TRBV30 and TRBJ1-1; D ambiguous. The V end was cut by 4 bases, the J end by 0 bases, with 15 bases between. The CDR3 is made up of 15 amino acids. CDR1 and CDR2 from the germline V gene are GTSNPN and SVGIG (reference sequence).

This chain joins TRBV11-2 and TRBJ2-7, with 8 nucleotides matching TRBD2. The CDR3 loop spans 16 amino acids. J lost 3 bases, V lost 3 bases, and 10 bases had no gene match. The germline CDR1 and CDR2 sequences are SGHAT and FQNNGV. The CDR3 is CASSLAFAGGHYEQYF. The CDR3, as DNA: TGTGCCAGCAGCTTGGCCTTCGCGGGGGGACACTACGAGCAGTACTTC. Based on the CDR3 plus reference TRBV11-2 and TRBJ2-7, the full variable domain is EAGVAQSPRYKIIEKRQSVAFWCNPISGHATLYWYQQILGQGPKLLIQFQNNGVVDDSQLPKDRFSAERLKGVDSTLKIQPAKLEDSAVYLCASSLAFAGGHYEQYFGPGTRLTVT.

V and J are TRBV7-8 and TRBJ2-3, with TRBD2 as a possible D gene (8 bases). Germline V gives CDR1 SGHVS, CDR2 FQNEAQ. The V end lost 10 bases, the J end lost 5 bases, and 31 bases lay between the germline ends. CDR3 size: 18 residues. CDR3 sequence reads: CATGGGPAVGTVEDTQYF. CDR3 sequence (DNA): TGTGCCACCGGGGGGGGGCCGGCGGTGGGGACAGTTGAAGATACGCAGTATTTT.

This chain uses TRBV4-3 with TRBJ2-5; tentative D call: TRBD1 (7 bases). CDR1 and CDR2 from the germline V gene are LGHNA and YSLEER. CDR3 length: 18 amino acids. The V and J ends lost 1 base and 2 bases respectively, with 20 bases between them. The CDR3 is CASSQGPGQGGGQETQYF. The CDR3, as DNA: TGCGCCAGCAGCCAAGGCCCCGGGCAGGGGGGAGGTCAAGAGACCCAGTACTTC.

V and J are TRBV4-1 and TRBJ2-5; D call uncertain. Trimming pared 0 bases from V and 0 bases from J, leaving 11 bases between. The germline V gene encodes CDR1 MGHRA and CDR2 YSYEKL. This CDR3 has 16 amino acids. The CDR3 coding sequence is TGCGCCAGCAGCCAAGAATCACAAACCTACCAAGAGACCCAGTACTTC. This gives the protein CASSQESQTYQETQYF.

A note on this clonotype: This may be a read error, as it is one base from a much larger clone. Since no conserved phenylalanine or tryptophan closes the CDR3, a read error is the likely cause. This sequence joins TRBV4-3 and TRBJ1-2; D gene ambiguous. This CDR3 has 16 amino acids. Germline V gene data show CDR1 as LGHNA and CDR2 as YSLEER. Trimming pared 5 bases from V and 3 bases from J, leaving 19 bases between. CDR3 region: CASSSLIGSSDYGYTL. The CDR3 DNA sequence: TGCGCCAGCAGCTCCTTGATTGGGTCGTCGGACTATGGCTACACCTTA.

There are a few counts of this clonotype. The chain combines TRBV5-1 with TRBJ2-3; 8 nucleotides match TRBD1. CDR1 and CDR2 (germline): SGHRS, YFSETQ. Unmatched junction bases numbered 8, after V lost 1 base and J lost 4 bases. The CDR3 consists of 16 residues. In DNA form, the CDR3 reads TGCGCCAGCAGCTTGAGGTGGACAGGGTTGGCAGATACGCAGTATTTT. Translated, it gives CASSLRWTGLADTQYF.